Here is one T cell receptor (beta chain) with its context. The record originates from a study of blood T cell repertoires in COVID-19. The ends lost 4 bases at V and 6 bases at J; junction bases unmatched: 6. This CDR3 comprises 14 residues. Germline-derived CDR1 and CDR2 are SEHNR and FQNEAQ (reference sequence). This table comes from immunoSEQ multiplex PCR, and its TCRdb copy is limited to in-frame clones, with some not included. The sample includes about 180,000 clones, 80% to 85% of them seen just once. V is TRBV7-9 and J is TRBJ1-5, with 7 nucleotides matching TRBD1. The source of this sequence is a woman in her seventies with COVID-19, enrolled during active disease. What was sequenced was peripheral blood. The CDR3, as DNA: TGTGCCAGCAGCTCTGACAGGGAGCTTCAGCCCCAGCATTTT. This translates into CASSSDRELQPQHF.